This TCR beta chain emerged from a study of breast tumors, draining lymph nodes, adjacent tissues. Study-level results: Tumors had less TCR diversity than lymph nodes, more than nontumor tissue. That most tumor T cells come from lymph nodes remained unproven.

The lymph nodes were axillary draining lymph nodes from breast cancer patients. V was clipped by 7 bases and J by 2 bases; unmatched bases: 4. There are 15 residues in the CDR3. Per the germline V gene, CDR1 is MNHNS and CDR2 is SASEGT. TCRdb ran MiXCR on the multiplex PCR reads and lists one entry per CDR3 protein. The sample includes 200,000 to 300,000 distinct CDR3 sequences, 30% seen only once; the top ten take roughly 1.2%. There are many counts of this clonotype. Its antigen is still unknown. The sample was axillary lymph node tissue. The chain is built from TRBV6-1 and TRBJ2-3; 12 bases are a match to TRBD1. The clonotype was recovered from a female donor with breast cancer. Some clones in this sample may be carry-over from other donors' samples. CDR3 DNA sequence: TGTGCCAGCAAGGGACAGGGGGCAGCCACAGATACGCAGTATTTT. Protein product: CASKGQGAATDTQYF.